This T cell receptor (beta chain) was identified in a study of blood T cell repertoires in COVID-19. On the study more broadly: COVID-19 samples from acute and convalescent phases originated in the United States, Italy and Spain. T cells, B-cell-depleted T cells, or PBMCs supplied cDNA or gDNA.

This clone was seen just once. The CDR3 sequence is 13 residues long. From germline, CDR1 is SGHVS and CDR2 FQNEAQ. The ends lost 1 base at V and 6 bases at J; junction bases unmatched: 2. Per the authors' pipeline: Researchers report that nucleated cell counts were estimated from reference gene primer amplification. Profiling relied on immunoSEQ multiplex PCR, and the TCRdb table lists in-frame clones only, not all of them. V and J calls and clone size come straight from that table; D and trimming were deduced from the DNA. The sample comprises about 71,000 clones, about 81% of which are singletons, and roughly 15% rests with the top ten.

This chain links TRBV7-8 with TRBJ1-2; the match to TRBD1 covers 7 bases. The sequence was obtained from a woman older than 75 with acute or convalescent COVID-19. Sequenced material: peripheral blood. DNA for the CDR3: TGTGCCAGCAGCTTAGTAGACAGGGATGGCTACACCTTC. Encoded protein: CASSLVDRDGYTF.